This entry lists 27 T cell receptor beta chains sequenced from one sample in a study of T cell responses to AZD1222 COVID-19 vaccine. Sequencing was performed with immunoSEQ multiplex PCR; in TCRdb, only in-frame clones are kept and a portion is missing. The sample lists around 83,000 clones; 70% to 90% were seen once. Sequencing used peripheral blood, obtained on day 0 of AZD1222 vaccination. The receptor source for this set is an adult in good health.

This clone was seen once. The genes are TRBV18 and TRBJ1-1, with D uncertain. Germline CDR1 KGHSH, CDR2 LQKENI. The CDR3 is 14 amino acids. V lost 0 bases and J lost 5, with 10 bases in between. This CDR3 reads CASSPPGERTEAFF. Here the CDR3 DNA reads TGTGCCAGCTCACCACCCGGGGAGAGGACTGAAGCTTTCTTT.

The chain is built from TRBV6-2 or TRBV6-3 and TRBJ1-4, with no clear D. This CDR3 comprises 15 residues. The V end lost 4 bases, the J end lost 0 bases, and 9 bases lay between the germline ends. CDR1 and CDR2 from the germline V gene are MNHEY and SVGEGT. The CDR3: CASSSDGATNEKLFF. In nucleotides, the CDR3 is TGTGCCAGCAGTTCCGACGGTGCAACTAATGAAAAACTGTTTTTT.

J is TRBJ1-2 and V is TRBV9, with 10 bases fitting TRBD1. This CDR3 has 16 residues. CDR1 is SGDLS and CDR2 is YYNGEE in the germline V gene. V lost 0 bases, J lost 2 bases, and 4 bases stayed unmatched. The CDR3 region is CASSVGGTGANYGYTF. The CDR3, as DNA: TGTGCCAGCAGCGTAGGAGGGACAGGGGCAAACTATGGCTACACCTTC.

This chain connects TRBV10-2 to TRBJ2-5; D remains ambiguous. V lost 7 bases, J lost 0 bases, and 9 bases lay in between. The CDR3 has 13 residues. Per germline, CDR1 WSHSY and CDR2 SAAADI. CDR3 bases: TGCGCCAGCACAGGACGGTACCAAGAGACCCAGTACTTC. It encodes CASTGRYQETQYF.

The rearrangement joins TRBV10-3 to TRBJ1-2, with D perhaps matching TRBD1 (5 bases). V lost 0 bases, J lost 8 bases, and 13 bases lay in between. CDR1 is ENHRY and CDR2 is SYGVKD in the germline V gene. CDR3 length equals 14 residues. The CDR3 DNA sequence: TGTGCCATCAGTGAGTCGTCCAGGGCCGGCGGCTACACCTTC. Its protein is CAISESSRAGGYTF.

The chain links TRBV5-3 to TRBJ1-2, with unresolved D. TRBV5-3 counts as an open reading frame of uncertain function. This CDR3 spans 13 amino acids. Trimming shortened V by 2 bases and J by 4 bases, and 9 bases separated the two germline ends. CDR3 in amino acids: CARSFGRRYGYTF. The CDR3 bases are TGTGCCAGAAGCTTCGGCAGGCGCTATGGCTACACCTTC.

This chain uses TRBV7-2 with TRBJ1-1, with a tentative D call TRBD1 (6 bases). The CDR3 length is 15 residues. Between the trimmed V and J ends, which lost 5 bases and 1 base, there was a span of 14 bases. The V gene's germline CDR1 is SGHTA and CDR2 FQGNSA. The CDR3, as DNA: TGTGCCAGCAGCGCCGCAGGGGTTAGGAACACTGAAGCTTTCTTT. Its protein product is CASSAAGVRNTEAFF.

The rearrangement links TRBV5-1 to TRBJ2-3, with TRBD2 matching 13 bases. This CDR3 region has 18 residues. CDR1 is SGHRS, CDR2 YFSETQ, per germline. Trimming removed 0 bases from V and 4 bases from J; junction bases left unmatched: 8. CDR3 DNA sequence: TGCGCCAGCAGCTTGGGACTAGCGGGGGGTGAAGAGGCAGATACGCAGTATTTT. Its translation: CASSLGLAGGEEADTQYF.

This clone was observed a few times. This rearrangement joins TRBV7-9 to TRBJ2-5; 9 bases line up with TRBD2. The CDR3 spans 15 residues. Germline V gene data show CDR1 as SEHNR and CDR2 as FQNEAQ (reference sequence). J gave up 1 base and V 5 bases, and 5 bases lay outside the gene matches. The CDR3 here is CASSQTSGAQETQYF. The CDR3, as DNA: TGTGCCAGCAGCCAGACTAGCGGAGCCCAAGAGACCCAGTACTTC.

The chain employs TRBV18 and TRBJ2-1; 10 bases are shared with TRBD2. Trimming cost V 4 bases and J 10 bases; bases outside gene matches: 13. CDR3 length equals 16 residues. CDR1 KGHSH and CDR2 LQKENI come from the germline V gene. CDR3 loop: CASSRRTSGPLIEQFF. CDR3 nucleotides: TGTGCCAGCTCACGGCGGACTAGCGGTCCTTTAATCGAGCAGTTCTTC. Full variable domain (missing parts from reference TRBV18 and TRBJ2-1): NAGVMQNPRHLVRRRGQEARLRCSPMKGHSHVYWYRQLPEEGLKFMVYLQKENIIDESGMPKERFSAEFPKEGPSILRIQQVVRGDSAAYFCASSRRTSGPLIEQFFGPGTRLTVL.

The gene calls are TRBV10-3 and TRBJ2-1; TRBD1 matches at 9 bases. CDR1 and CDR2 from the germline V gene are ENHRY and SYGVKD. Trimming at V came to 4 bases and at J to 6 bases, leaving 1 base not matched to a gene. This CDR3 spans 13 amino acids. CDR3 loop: CAISGGQGNEQFF. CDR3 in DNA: TGTGCCATCAGTGGGGGACAGGGCAATGAGCAGTTCTTC.

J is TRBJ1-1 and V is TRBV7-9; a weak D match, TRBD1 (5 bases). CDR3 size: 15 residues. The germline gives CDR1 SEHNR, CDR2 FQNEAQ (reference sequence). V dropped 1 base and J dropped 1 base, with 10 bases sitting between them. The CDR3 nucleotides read TGTGCCAGCAGCTTAGTAGGCCAGGGGAACACTGAAGCTTTCTTT. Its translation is CASSLVGQGNTEAFF.

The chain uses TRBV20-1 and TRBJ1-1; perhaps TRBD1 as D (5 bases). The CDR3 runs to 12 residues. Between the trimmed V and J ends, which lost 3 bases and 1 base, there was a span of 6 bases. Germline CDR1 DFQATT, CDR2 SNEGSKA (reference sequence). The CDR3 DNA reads TGCAGTGCTAGTGGGGGGAACACTGAAGCTTTCTTT. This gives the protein CSASGGNTEAFF.

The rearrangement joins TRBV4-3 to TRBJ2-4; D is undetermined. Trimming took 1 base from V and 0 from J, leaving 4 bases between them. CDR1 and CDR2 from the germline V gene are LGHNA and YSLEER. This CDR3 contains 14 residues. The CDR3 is CASSQALAKNIQYF. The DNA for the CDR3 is TGCGCCAGCAGCCAAGCGCTAGCCAAAAACATTCAGTACTTC.

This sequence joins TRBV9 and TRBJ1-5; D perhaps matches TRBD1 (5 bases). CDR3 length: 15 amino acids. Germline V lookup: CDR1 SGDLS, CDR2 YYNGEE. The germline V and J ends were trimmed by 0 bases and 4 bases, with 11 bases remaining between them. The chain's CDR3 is CASSVDGGVNQPQHF. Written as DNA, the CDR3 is TGTGCCAGCAGCGTAGATGGGGGTGTAAATCAGCCCCAGCATTTT.

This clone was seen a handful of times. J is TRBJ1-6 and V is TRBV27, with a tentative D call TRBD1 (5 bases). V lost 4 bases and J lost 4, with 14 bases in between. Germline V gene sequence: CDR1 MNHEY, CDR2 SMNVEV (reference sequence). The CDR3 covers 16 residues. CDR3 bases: TGTGCCAGCAGTTCCCTTCAGGGATATTATAATTCACCCCTCCACTTT. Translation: CASSSLQGYYNSPLHF.

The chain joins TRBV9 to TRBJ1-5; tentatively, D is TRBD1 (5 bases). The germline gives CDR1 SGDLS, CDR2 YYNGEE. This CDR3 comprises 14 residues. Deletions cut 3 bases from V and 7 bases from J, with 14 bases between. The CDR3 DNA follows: TGTGCCAGCAGCGCTAGGCCCACAGGACAGCCCCAGCATTTT. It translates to CASSARPTGQPQHF.

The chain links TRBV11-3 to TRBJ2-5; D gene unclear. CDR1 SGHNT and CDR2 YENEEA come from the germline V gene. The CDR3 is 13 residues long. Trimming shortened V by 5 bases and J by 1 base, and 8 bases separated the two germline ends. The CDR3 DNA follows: TGTGCCAGCAGCGCAGGATTCCAAGAGACCCAGTACTTC. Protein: CASSAGFQETQYF.

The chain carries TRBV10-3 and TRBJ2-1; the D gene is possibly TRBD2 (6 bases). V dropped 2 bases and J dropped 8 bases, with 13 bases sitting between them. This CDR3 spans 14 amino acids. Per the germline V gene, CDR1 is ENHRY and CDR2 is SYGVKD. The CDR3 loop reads CAISEISTRDEQFF. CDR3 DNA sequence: TGTGCCATCAGTGAGATTTCGACTAGGGATGAGCAGTTCTTC.

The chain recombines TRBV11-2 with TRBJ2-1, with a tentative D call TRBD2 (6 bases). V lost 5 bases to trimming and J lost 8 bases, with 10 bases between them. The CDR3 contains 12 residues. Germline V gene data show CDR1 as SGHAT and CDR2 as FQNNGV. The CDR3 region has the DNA TGTGCCAGCAGCCCGAGCGGGTATGAGCAGTTCTTC. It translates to CASSPSGYEQFF.

CDR3 region: CASSLTTRQNYGYTF. CDR3 nucleotides: TGCGCCAGCAGCTTGACAACCAGGCAAAACTATGGCTACACCTTC. This sequence joins TRBV5-1 and TRBJ1-2; D is ambiguous. The CDR3 extends over 15 amino acids. Per germline, CDR1 SGHRS and CDR2 YFSETQ. Deletions cut 1 base from V and 2 bases from J, with 12 bases between.

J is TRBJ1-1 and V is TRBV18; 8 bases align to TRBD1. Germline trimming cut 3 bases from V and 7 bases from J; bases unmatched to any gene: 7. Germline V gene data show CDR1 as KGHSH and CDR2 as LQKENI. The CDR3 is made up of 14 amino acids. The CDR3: CASSPDRVKGEAFF. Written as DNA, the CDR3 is TGTGCCAGCTCACCGGACAGGGTAAAGGGTGAAGCTTTCTTT. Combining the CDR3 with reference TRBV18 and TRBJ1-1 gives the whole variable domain NAGVMQNPRHLVRRRGQEARLRCSPMKGHSHVYWYRQLPEEGLKFMVYLQKENIIDESGMPKERFSAEFPKEGPSILRIQQVVRGDSAAYFCASSPDRVKGEAFFGQGTRLTVV.

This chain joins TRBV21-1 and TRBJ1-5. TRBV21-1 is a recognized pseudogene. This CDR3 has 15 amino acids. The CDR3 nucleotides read TGTGCCAGCAGCAATTTGGACCAACCATGGGGGCCCCAGCATTTT. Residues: CASSNLDQPWGPQHF.

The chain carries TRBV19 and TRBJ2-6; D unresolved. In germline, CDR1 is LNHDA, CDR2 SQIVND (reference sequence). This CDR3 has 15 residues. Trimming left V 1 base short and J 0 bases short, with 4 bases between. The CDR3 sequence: CASSIVSSGANVLTF. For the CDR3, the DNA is TGTGCCAGTAGTATAGTTAGCTCTGGGGCCAACGTCCTGACTTTC. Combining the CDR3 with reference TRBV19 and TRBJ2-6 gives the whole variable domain DGGITQSPKYLFRKEGQNVTLSCEQNLNHDAMYWYRQDPGQGLRLIYYSQIVNDFQKGDIAEGYSVSREKKESFPLTVTSAQKNPTAFYLCASSIVSSGANVLTFGAGSRLTVL.

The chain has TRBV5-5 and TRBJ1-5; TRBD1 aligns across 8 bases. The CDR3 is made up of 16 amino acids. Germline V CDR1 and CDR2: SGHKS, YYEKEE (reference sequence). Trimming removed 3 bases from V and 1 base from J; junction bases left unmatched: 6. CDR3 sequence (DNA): TGTGCCAGCAGCTCGGCAGGGGGCCCGAGCAATCAGCCCCAGCATTTT. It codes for CASSSAGGPSNQPQHF.

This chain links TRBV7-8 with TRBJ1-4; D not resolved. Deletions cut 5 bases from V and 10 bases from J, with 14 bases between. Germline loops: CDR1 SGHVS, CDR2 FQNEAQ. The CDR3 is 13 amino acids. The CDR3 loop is CASSPPRTPKLFF. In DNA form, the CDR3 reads TGTGCCAGCAGCCCTCCGCGGACTCCAAAACTGTTTTTT.

The CDR3 nucleotides read TGTGCCAGCAGGGGAAGCTCTGGAAACACCATATATTTT. This gives the protein CASRGSSGNTIYF. This chain joins TRBV27 and TRBJ1-3; D gene ambiguous. The CDR3 contains 13 residues. V lost 6 bases and J lost 0, with 6 bases in between. Germline V CDR1 and CDR2: MNHEY, SMNVEV (reference sequence).